Presented here are 15 T cell receptor beta chains from one specimen sequenced in a study of blood T cell repertoires in COVID-19. Clones were sequenced by immunoSEQ multiplex PCR, and TCRdb holds only the in-frame ones, with some missing. Counted here are 110,000 to 150,000 clones, roughly three quarters occurring once; the ten biggest clones make up approximately 5.2%. Specimen: peripheral blood. These receptors were collected from a woman aged 65 to 85 with COVID-19, enrolled during active disease.

On this clone itself: This same CDR3 is encoded by further DNA sequences in the sample. The chain couples TRBV19 to TRBJ1-4; 8 bases fit TRBD1. V was clipped by 1 base and J by 5 bases; unmatched bases: 6. There are 16 residues in the CDR3. CDR1 and CDR2 from the germline V gene are LNHDA and SQIVND (reference sequence). As DNA, the CDR3 is TGTGCCAGTAGTATAGTCCGCACAGGGGGAAATGAAAAACTGTTTTTT. Amino acid sequence: CASSIVRTGGNEKLFF.

The sample holds a few counts of this clone. The chain uses TRBV5-1 and TRBJ2-3, with a weak D call TRBD2 (5 bases). V gave up 4 bases and J gave up 0 bases, with 18 bases separating them. The CDR3 runs 17 residues. Germline values: CDR1 SGHRS, CDR2 YFSETQ. CDR3 sequence reads: CASSPYMSGSSTDTQYF. The CDR3 DNA reads as TGCGCCAGCAGCCCATATATGAGCGGATCTAGCACAGATACGCAGTATTTT.

The chain combines TRBV5-4 with TRBJ2-2, with TRBD2 identical over 10 bases. V trimming: 0 bases; J trimming: 5 bases; junction bases outside the gene matches: 1. CDR1 and CDR2 (germline): SGHNT, YYREEE (reference sequence). The CDR3 spans 15 residues. The CDR3 loop is CASSLERGGTGELFF. CDR3 sequence (DNA): TGTGCCAGCAGCTTGGAGCGGGGGGGTACCGGGGAGCTGTTTTTT.

V usage is TRBV28 and J usage is TRBJ1-1; D possibly corresponds to TRBD1 (5 bases). Germline CDR1 is MDHEN and CDR2 is SYDVKM. The V gene lost 7 bases and the J gene lost 6 bases, with 15 bases spanning the gap. This CDR3 comprises 13 residues. Written as DNA, the CDR3 is TGTGCCAGCACCGCCGTAGGGGTAGCTGAAGCTTTCTTT. Translating it yields CASTAVGVAEAFF.

V and J are TRBV20-1 and TRBJ2-7, with 8 bases fitting TRBD2. The germline V gene has CDR1 DFQATT and CDR2 SNEGSKA (reference sequence). After removal of 3 bases from V and 6 bases from J, the junction contained 10 bases not matched to a gene. The CDR3 extends over 14 amino acids. CDR3 amino acids: CSASSGGLGAEQYF. The CDR3, as DNA: TGCAGTGCTAGTTCGGGGGGGTTGGGCGCCGAGCAGTACTTC.

The CDR3 region is CATGSGELFF. The CDR3 region has the DNA TGTGCCACCGGCTCCGGGGAGCTGTTTTTT. V gene TRBV24-1 combines with J gene TRBJ2-2; D gene ambiguous. The CDR3 runs 10 residues. In germline, CDR1 is KGHDR, CDR2 SFDVKD. Trimming removed 9 bases at V and 6 bases at J, with 4 bases between.

This rearrangement joins TRBV7-9 to TRBJ1-6, with 8 bases fitting TRBD1. The germline V gene has CDR1 SEHNR and CDR2 FQNEAQ (reference sequence). This CDR3 region has 16 residues. Germline trimming cut 5 bases from V and 7 bases from J; bases unmatched to any gene: 10. The CDR3 DNA follows: TGTGCCAGCAGCCCCTGGGGGCAGGGGGCGAATTCACCCCTCCACTTT. This gives the protein CASSPWGQGANSPLHF. The complete variable domain, with remaining parts taken from reference TRBV7-9 and TRBJ1-6, reads DTGVSQNPRHKITKRGQNVTFRCDPISEHNRLYWYRQTLGQGPEFLTYFQNEAQLEKSRLLSDRFSAERPKGSFSTLEIQRTEQGDSAMYLCASSPWGQGANSPLHFGNGTRLTVT.

V usage is TRBV5-1 and J usage is TRBJ2-3; 11 bases align to TRBD2. Germline values: CDR1 SGHRS, CDR2 YFSETQ. This CDR3 comprises 15 residues. Germline trimming cut 6 bases from V and 2 bases from J; bases unmatched to any gene: 5. The CDR3 nucleotides are TGCGCCAGCACACTAGCGGGGGTAATCACAGATACGCAGTATTTT. The encoded protein is CASTLAGVITDTQYF.

J is TRBJ1-2 and V is TRBV18; 7 bases agree with TRBD1. CDR1 KGHSH and CDR2 LQKENI come from the germline V gene. Trimming removed 3 bases from V and 4 bases from J; junction bases left unmatched: 5. CDR3 length equals 14 residues. CDR3 in DNA: TGTGCCAGCTCACCGGGGCCAGGGGGCTATGGCTACACCTTC. It yields the protein CASSPGPGGYGYTF.

In this sample, this clone turned up a few times. The chain is built from TRBV19 and TRBJ1-1; D remains ambiguous. Germline CDR1 and CDR2: LNHDA and SQIVND (reference sequence). V lost 5 bases, J lost 2 bases, and 6 bases lay in between. This CDR3 region has 12 residues. CDR3 sequence reads: CASSYRNTEAFF. The CDR3 nucleotides read TGTGCCAGTAGTTACAGAAACACTGAAGCTTTCTTT.

This chain connects TRBV6-2 or TRBV6-3 to TRBJ2-5; tentative D call: TRBD2 (7 bases). In germline, CDR1 is MNHEY, CDR2 SVGEGT. CDR3 length: 16 residues. Deletions cut 2 bases from V and 5 bases from J, with 18 bases between. CDR3: CASSYPGGGVRETQYF. The CDR3 DNA reads TGTGCCAGCAGTTACCCCGGAGGGGGGGTCCGGGAGACCCAGTACTTC.

This rearrangement joins TRBV28 to TRBJ1-3, with D hard to call. Trimming took 8 bases from V and 0 from J, leaving 11 bases between them. CDR3 size: 14 residues. Germline CDR1 and CDR2: MDHEN and SYDVKM. For the CDR3, the DNA is TGTGCCAGCGAGGCTGGTAGCTCTGGAAACACCATATATTTT. Encoded protein: CASEAGSSGNTIYF.

The chain carries TRBV5-1 and TRBJ1-4; D is possibly TRBD1 (6 bases). Germline assignment: CDR1 SGHRS and CDR2 YFSETQ. The CDR3 totals 14 residues. V lost 4 bases and J 4 bases, leaving 11 bases between the germline ends. The CDR3 DNA sequence: TGCGCCAGCAGCCCAGACAGGTTTAATGAAAAACTGTTTTTT. Protein product: CASSPDRFNEKLFF.

This clone has just a few counts. V gene TRBV2 combines with J gene TRBJ1-4, with D maybe TRBD1 (5 bases). In germline, CDR1 is SNHLY, CDR2 FYNNEI. Deletions cut 4 bases from V and 5 bases from J, with 11 bases between. This CDR3 region has 14 residues. The CDR3 is CASSGWGLNEKLFF. The CDR3 nucleotides are TGTGCCAGCAGTGGGTGGGGCCTGAATGAAAAACTGTTTTTT.

This chain links TRBV5-1 with TRBJ1-3, with 9 nucleotides matching TRBD1. V was clipped by 6 bases and J by 1 base; unmatched bases: 5. The CDR3 extends over 15 amino acids. CDR1 and CDR2 (germline): SGHRS, YFSETQ. The CDR3: CASKTGGRSGNTIYF. Written as DNA, the CDR3 is TGCGCCAGCAAGACAGGGGGGAGATCTGGAAACACCATATATTTT. Supplemented by reference TRBV5-1 and TRBJ1-3, the full variable domain reads KAGVTQTPRYLIKTRGQQVTLSCSPISGHRSVSWYQQTPGQGLQFLFEYFSETQRNKGNFPGRFSGRQFSNSRSEMNVSTLELGDSALYLCASKTGGRSGNTIYFGEGSWLTVV.